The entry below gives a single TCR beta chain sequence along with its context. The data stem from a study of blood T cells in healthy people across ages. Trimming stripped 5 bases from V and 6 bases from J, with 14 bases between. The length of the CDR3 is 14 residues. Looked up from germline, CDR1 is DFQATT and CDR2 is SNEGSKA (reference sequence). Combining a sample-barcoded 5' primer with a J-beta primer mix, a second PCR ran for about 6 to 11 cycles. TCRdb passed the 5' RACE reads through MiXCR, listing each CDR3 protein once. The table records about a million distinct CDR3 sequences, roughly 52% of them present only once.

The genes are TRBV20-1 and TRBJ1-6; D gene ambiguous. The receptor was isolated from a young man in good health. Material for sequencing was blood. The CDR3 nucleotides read TGCAGTGCTCAGACGTCGCGCCTTAATTCACCCCTCCACTTT. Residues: CSAQTSRLNSPLHF.